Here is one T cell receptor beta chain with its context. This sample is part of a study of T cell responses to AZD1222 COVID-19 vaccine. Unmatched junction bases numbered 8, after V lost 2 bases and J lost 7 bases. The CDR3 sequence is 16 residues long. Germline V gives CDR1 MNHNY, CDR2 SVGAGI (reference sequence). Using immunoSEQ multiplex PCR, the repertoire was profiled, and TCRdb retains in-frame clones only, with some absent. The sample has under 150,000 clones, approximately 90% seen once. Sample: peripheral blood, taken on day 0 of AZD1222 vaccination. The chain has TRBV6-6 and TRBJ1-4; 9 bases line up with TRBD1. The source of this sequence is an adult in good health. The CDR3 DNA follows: TGTGCCAGCAGTTACCCCAACAGGGGGCAGGGTGAAAAACTGTTTTTT. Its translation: CASSYPNRGQGEKLFF.